The 22 T cell receptor beta chains in this list originate from one sample, sequenced in a study of regulatory T cells in long-lasting Graves disease. As to time point: persistent/refractory GD, antithyroid drugs over 5 years with positive TRAb. RNA extracted from PBMCs served as the sequencing template. CDR3-region Arm-PCR and iRepertoire HTBI primers produced the TCR beta libraries. One entry per CDR3 protein, called by TCRdb with MiXCR from the multiplex PCR reads. The data hold hundreds of thousands of distinct CDR3 sequences, with roughly 20% observed a single time. The source was peripheral blood mononuclear cells (PBMCs), collected when the disease was refractory, from a patient treated with antithyroid drugs. The source of these receptors is a female donor with Graves disease.

This clonotype was counted at least ten times. The gene calls are TRBV19 and TRBJ1-5; D call uncertain. V was trimmed by 3 bases and J by 3 bases, leaving 15 bases between them. The CDR3 covers 16 residues. Germline V lookup: CDR1 LNHDA, CDR2 SQIVND (reference sequence). The CDR3 region has the DNA TGTGCCAGTAGTATGAGAAACAGCCGATCCAATCAGCCCCAGCATTTT. Amino acids: CASSMRNSRSNQPQHF.

This clonotype was picked up many times. The genes are TRBV29-1 and TRBJ2-7, with D possibly TRBD2 on 6 matching bases. Germline V gene lookup returns CDR1 SQVTM and CDR2 ANQGSEA. The CDR3 is made up of 13 amino acids. Trimming took off 2 bases at V and 3 bases at J, with 11 bases between the two ends. The CDR3 coding sequence is TGCAGCGTTGAATTGGGGGGATTCTACGAGCAGTACTTC. Translation: CSVELGGFYEQYF.

The gene calls are TRBV28 and TRBJ1-2; no clear D gene. V gave up 2 bases and J gave up 7 bases, with 14 bases separating them. CDR3 length equals 14 residues. The V gene's germline CDR1 is MDHEN and CDR2 SYDVKM. For the CDR3, the DNA is TGTGCCAGCAGTTTAGTCGACGCCGGTCGTGGCTACACCTTC. Protein: CASSLVDAGRGYTF.

This clonotype was counted between two and nine times. The chain couples TRBV5-1 to TRBJ1-6, with a possible D match to TRBD1 (5 bases). The CDR3 sequence is 14 residues long. Germline CDR1 is SGHRS and CDR2 is YFSETQ. V was pared by 3 bases and J by 7 bases, with 11 bases between. The CDR3: CASSWSDSNSPLHF. Written as DNA, the CDR3 is TGCGCCAGCAGCTGGAGCGACAGCAATTCACCCCTCCACTTT.

Only a few counts were recorded for this clonotype. One end of the junction is discordant with germline, which a read error may explain. This rearrangement joins TRBV11-2 to TRBJ2-7, with unresolved D. Germline assignment: CDR1 SGHAT and CDR2 FQNNGV. The CDR3 loop spans 15 amino acids. The CDR3 is CASSSRLGDSYEQYF. As DNA, the CDR3 is TGCGCCAGCAGCTCCAGGCTGGGCGACTCCTACGAGCAGTACTTC.

In its sample, this clonotype was seen many times. This chain uses TRBV5-1 with TRBJ1-1; TRBD1 is a possible D gene (5 bases). V was cut by 7 bases and J by 0 bases, with 13 bases left in between. The CDR3 length is 14 residues. Germline V CDR1 and CDR2: SGHRS, YFSETQ. CDR3 in DNA: TGCGCCAGCGTCGACAGTTTTTTGAACACTGAAGCTTTCTTT. This gives the protein CASVDSFLNTEAFF. Looking up the rest from reference TRBV5-1 and TRBJ1-1 gives the full variable domain: KAGVTQTPRYLIKTRGQQVTLSCSPISGHRSVSWYQQTPGQGLQFLFEYFSETQRNKGNFPGRFSGRQFSNSRSEMNVSTLELGDSALYLCASVDSFLNTEAFFGQGTRLTVV.

The rearrangement joins TRBV29-1 to TRBJ2-1, with 8 bases identical to TRBD1. The germline CDR1 and CDR2 sequences are SQVTM and ANQGSEA. Unmatched junction bases numbered 6, after V lost 0 bases and J lost 5 bases. The CDR3 sequence is 15 residues long. CDR3 nucleotide sequence: TGCAGCGTTGAAGAGGGACAGGTCAAACACAATGAGCAGTTCTTC. This translates into CSVEEGQVKHNEQFF.

The chain combines TRBV27 with TRBJ2-3; 8 nucleotides agree with TRBD2. The trim removed 3 bases at V and 2 bases at J, leaving 4 bases unmatched. CDR1 is MNHEY and CDR2 is SMNVEV in the germline V gene (reference sequence). CDR3 length: 15 residues. As DNA, the CDR3 is TGTGCCAGCAGTTTCGCGGGACTAGACACAGATACGCAGTATTTT. Translation: CASSFAGLDTDTQYF.

This clonotype was seen a handful of times. The rearrangement links TRBV9 to TRBJ1-1, with D hard to call. Trimming pared 2 bases from V and 4 bases from J, leaving 9 bases between. The CDR3 has 13 residues. Germline-derived CDR1 and CDR2 are SGDLS and YYNGEE. CDR3 amino acids: CASSVLVTTEAFF. The CDR3, as DNA: TGTGCCAGCAGCGTGCTGGTCACCACTGAAGCTTTCTTT.

This clonotype was seen a few times. The chain uses TRBV7-2 and TRBJ1-1; TRBD1 aligns across 7 bases. V lost 2 bases, J lost 0 bases, and 6 bases stayed unmatched. Germline loops: CDR1 SGHTA, CDR2 FQGNSA. The CDR3 contains 16 residues. The CDR3 bases are TGTGCCAGCAGCTTACCCCAGGGGGACATGAACACTGAAGCTTTCTTT. Translating it yields CASSLPQGDMNTEAFF.

In its sample, this clonotype was seen a few times. This sequence joins TRBV29-1 and TRBJ1-3; no clear D gene. The CDR3 spans 12 residues. V was cut by 4 bases and J by 3 bases, with 7 bases left in between. Germline CDR1 reads SQVTM; CDR2 reads ANQGSEA. The CDR3 loop is CSVARDGNTIYF. CDR3 nucleotides: TGCAGCGTTGCCCGGGATGGAAACACCATATATTTT.

With regard to this clonotype: A clone one base away is much larger, so this may be a read error. CDR3 coding DNA: TGTGCCAGCAGGATCGGGGCCGGGGAGCTGTTTTTT. This encodes CASRIGAGELFF. The chain employs TRBV6-1 and TRBJ2-2, with a tentative D call TRBD2 (5 bases). The CDR3 has 12 residues. Per the germline V gene, CDR1 is MNHNS and CDR2 is SASEGT. V lost 6 bases and J lost 6, with 8 bases in between.

This clonotype was seen a few times. The chain employs TRBV2 and TRBJ1-2; tentatively, D is TRBD1 (5 bases). The CDR3 spans 14 residues. Trimming stripped 6 bases from V and 8 bases from J, with 19 bases between. Germline values: CDR1 SNHLY, CDR2 FYNNEI. The CDR3 sequence is CASSPGGELRGYTF. As DNA, the CDR3 is TGTGCCAGCAGCCCCGGGGGGGAGTTGCGCGGCTACACCTTC.

This clonotype has a count of ten or more. This chain links TRBV2 with TRBJ2-5; 10 nucleotides line up with TRBD2. CDR1 is SNHLY, CDR2 FYNNEI, per germline. The CDR3 has 14 residues. The J segment lost 5 bases and the V segment lost 6 bases, leaving 6 bases of the junction unmatched. The CDR3 bases are TGTGCCAGCAGCGCTAGCGGGAGTGGGGAGACCCAGTACTTC. This gives the protein CASSASGSGETQYF. The full variable domain, completed using reference TRBV2 and TRBJ2-5, is EPEVTQTPSHQVTQMGQEVILRCVPISNHLYFYWYRQILGQKVEFLVSFYNNEISEKSEIFDDQFSVERPDGSNFTLKIRSTKLEDSAMYFCASSASGSGETQYFGPGTRLLVL.

This clonotype occurred many times. V usage is TRBV10-3 and J usage is TRBJ1-1, with TRBD1 matching over 9 bases. Germline V lookup: CDR1 ENHRY, CDR2 SYGVKD. J gave up 4 bases and V 6 bases, and 12 bases lay outside the gene matches. This CDR3 contains 16 residues. The CDR3 here is CAISGSKQGAVTEAFF. CDR3 DNA: TGTGCCATCAGCGGATCGAAACAGGGGGCGGTCACTGAAGCTTTCTTT.

On this clonotype: Just one base apart from a much larger clone, this may be a read error. This rearrangement joins TRBV10-3 to TRBJ1-2; no firm D call. Germline V gene data show CDR1 as ENHRY and CDR2 as SYGVKD. Trimming took off 8 bases at V and 2 bases at J, with 9 bases between the two ends. The CDR3 is made up of 12 amino acids. The CDR3 region is CAIGAANYGYTF. CDR3 DNA: TGTGCCATCGGTGCGGCCAACTATGGCTACACCTTC.

This clonotype was counted between two and nine times. The chain links TRBV29-1 to TRBJ1-1, with 7 bases lining up with TRBD1. With V trimmed by 8 bases and J by 4 bases, 7 bases remained unmatched. Germline lookup yields CDR1 SQVTM and CDR2 ANQGSEA. This CDR3 has 12 amino acids. DNA of the CDR3: TGCAGCCCGAAGGGACAGCTCACTGAAGCTTTCTTT. This encodes CSPKGQLTEAFF.

This clonotype was seen only a few times. The V call is TRBV5-1, the J call TRBJ1-5, with a weak D call TRBD1 (6 bases). The CDR3 has 14 residues. V was shortened by 1 base and J by 3 bases, with 8 bases between the two germline ends. Germline CDR1 and CDR2: SGHRS and YFSETQ. The CDR3 nucleotides read TGCGCCAGCAGCTTGAAGGGGGACAATCAGCCCCAGCATTTT. Amino acids: CASSLKGDNQPQHF.

This clonotype appeared many times. This sequence joins TRBV15 and TRBJ2-5, with unresolved D. The CDR3 consists of 13 residues. Germline lookup yields CDR1 LNHNV and CDR2 YYDKDF (reference sequence). V lost 0 bases and J 4 bases, leaving 6 bases between the germline ends. CDR3 sequence reads: CATSRDWRETQYF. The CDR3 bases are TGTGCCACCAGCAGAGATTGGCGAGAGACCCAGTACTTC.

This clonotype was found a few times. This chain connects TRBV6-1 to TRBJ1-1, with TRBD1 identical over 11 bases. This CDR3 has 17 amino acids. V trimming: 7 bases; J trimming: 1 base; junction bases outside the gene matches: 11. Per the germline V gene, CDR1 is MNHNS and CDR2 is SASEGT. The CDR3: CASKLIGQGAKNTEAFF. The DNA of the CDR3 is TGTGCCAGCAAGTTGATAGGACAGGGGGCCAAGAACACTGAAGCTTTCTTT.

Ten or more counts support this clonotype. The V gene is TRBV30, the J gene TRBJ1-2, with D tentatively TRBD1 (5 bases). CDR3 length: 13 residues. Trimming left V 4 bases short and J 7 bases short, with 16 bases between. In germline, CDR1 is GTSNPN, CDR2 SVGIG (reference sequence). Here the CDR3 reads CAWTLGPLPGYTF. DNA for the CDR3: TGTGCCTGGACCTTGGGACCTCTGCCTGGCTACACCTTC.

The chain is built from TRBV5-1 and TRBJ2-4, with 10 bases identical to TRBD1. V lost 10 bases and J lost 1; bases outside the gene matches: 2. Germline V gives CDR1 SGHRS, CDR2 YFSETQ. The CDR3 spans 13 residues. The CDR3: CAAGQGAKNIQYF. In DNA, the CDR3 is TGCGCCGCGGGACAGGGGGCCAAAAACATTCAGTACTTC.